The clone carrying this T cell receptor (beta chain) was observed a single time. Its cognate antigen is unknown. Generated by immunoSEQ multiplex PCR, the TCRdb table keeps only in-frame clones and is missing some. The sample consists of over 400,000 clones, about 90% of them appearing once. CDR1 and CDR2 from the germline V gene are SNHLY and FYNNEI. This CDR3 contains 14 residues. Deletions cut 3 bases from V and 4 bases from J, with 13 bases between. The sample belongs to a study of Ad26.COV2.S vaccination and SARS-CoV-2 variants. Study-wide results and caveats: Possible underestimation of total T cell responses by the TCR breadth and depth analyses was noted.

The treatment is: about 20 received Ad26.COV2.S at low or high dose, single or two shots; about 5 received placebo; per-sample allocation not given. Samples were taken on day 63 after the first vaccine or placebo injection. Cohort 1b enrolled adults aged 18-55 years in Boston. The source material was peripheral blood, sampled in a trial of Ad26.COV2.S vaccine versus placebo. The chain uses TRBV2 and TRBJ2-7, with D possibly being TRBD1 (5 bases). The source of this sequence is a person aged 18-60 years who received the Ad26.COV2.S COVID-19 vaccine or a placebo. The CDR3 loop is CASSDQGGGYEQYF. Written as DNA, the CDR3 is TGTGCCAGCAGTGACCAGGGCGGTGGGTACGAGCAGTACTTC.